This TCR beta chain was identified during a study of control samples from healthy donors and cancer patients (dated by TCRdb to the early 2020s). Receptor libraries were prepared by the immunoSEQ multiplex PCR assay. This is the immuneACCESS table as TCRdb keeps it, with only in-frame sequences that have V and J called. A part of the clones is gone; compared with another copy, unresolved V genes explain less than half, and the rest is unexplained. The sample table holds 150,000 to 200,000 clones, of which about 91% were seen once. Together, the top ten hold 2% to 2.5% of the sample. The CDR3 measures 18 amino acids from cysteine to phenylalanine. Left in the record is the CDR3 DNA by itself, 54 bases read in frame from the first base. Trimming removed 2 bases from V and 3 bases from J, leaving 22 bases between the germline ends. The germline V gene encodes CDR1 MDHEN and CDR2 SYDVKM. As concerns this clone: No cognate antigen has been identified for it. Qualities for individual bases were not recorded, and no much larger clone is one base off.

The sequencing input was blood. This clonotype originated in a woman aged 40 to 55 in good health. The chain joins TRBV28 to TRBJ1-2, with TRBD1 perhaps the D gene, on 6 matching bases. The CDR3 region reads CASSLPTLQGIFDYGYTF. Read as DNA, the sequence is TGTGCCAGCAGTTTACCCACCCTACAGGGTATTTTTGACTATGGCTACACCTTC.